This passage covers 27 T cell receptor beta chains from one sample sequenced in a study of blood T cell repertoires in COVID-19. Measured with immunoSEQ multiplex PCR; TCRdb has only the in-frame clones, and not every one. This sample has about 250,000 clones, with about 80% found just once. The sample consisted of peripheral blood. The source of these receptors is a man aged 45 to 65 with active or convalescent COVID-19.

The chain recombines TRBV7-2 with TRBJ2-3, with 11 nucleotides matching TRBD2. Germline V gives CDR1 SGHTA, CDR2 FQGNSA. The CDR3 loop spans 18 amino acids. V shed 1 base, J shed 2 bases, and the junction held 8 bases outside the gene matches. The CDR3 DNA reads as TGTGCCAGCAGCTTAGAACCTAGCGGGGGGCCCAACACAGATACGCAGTATTTT. Translating gives CASSLEPSGGPNTDTQYF.

The genes are TRBV30 and TRBJ1-1; D is undetermined. This CDR3 comprises 13 residues. Trimming took off 1 base at V and 1 base at J, with 7 bases between the two ends. Germline CDR1 reads GTSNPN; CDR2 reads SVGIG (reference sequence). The DNA for the CDR3 is TGTGCCTGGAGTGGGGCGGGGAACACTGAAGCTTTCTTT. Encoded protein: CAWSGAGNTEAFF. Filled out from reference TRBV30 and TRBJ1-1, the complete variable domain reads SQTIHQWPATLVQPVGSPLSLECTVEGTSNPNLYWYRQAAGRGLQLLFYSVGIGQISSEVPQNLSASRPQDRQFILSSKKLLLSDSGFYLCAWSGAGNTEAFFGQGTRLTVV.

The chain combines TRBV5-1 with TRBJ2-2, with a weak D call TRBD1 (5 bases). The germline V gene has CDR1 SGHRS and CDR2 YFSETQ. There are 15 residues in the CDR3. The ends were cut back, 0 bases at V and 7 bases at J, with 13 bases in the middle. This CDR3 reads CASSLEQVTDGELFF. CDR3 DNA: TGCGCCAGCAGCTTGGAACAGGTCACTGACGGGGAGCTGTTTTTT.

This clone was counted a single time. The CDR3 DNA sequence: TGTGCCTGGGATGACAGCCTTTATGGCTACACCTTC. Its protein product is CAWDDSLYGYTF. The V gene is TRBV30, the J gene TRBJ1-2, with D perhaps TRBD1 (5 bases). V was trimmed by 5 bases and J by 5 bases, leaving 12 bases between them. CDR1 is GTSNPN and CDR2 is SVGIG in the germline V gene (reference sequence). This CDR3 spans 12 amino acids. Supplemented by reference TRBV30 and TRBJ1-2, the full variable domain reads SQTIHQWPATLVQPVGSPLSLECTVEGTSNPNLYWYRQAAGRGLQLLFYSVGIGQISSEVPQNLSASRPQDRQFILSSKKLLLSDSGFYLCAWDDSLYGYTFGSGTRLTVV.

The chain couples TRBV7-9 to TRBJ1-4; D is unclear. Germline V gives CDR1 SEHNR, CDR2 FQNEAQ (reference sequence). CDR3 length equals 12 residues. V lost 1 base, J lost 6 bases, and 3 bases lay in between. The CDR3 loop reads CASSLVDEKLFF. The CDR3 nucleotides read TGTGCCAGCAGCTTAGTCGATGAAAAACTGTTTTTT.

The V gene is TRBV5-1, the J gene TRBJ2-1, with 16 bases aligning to TRBD2. The CDR3 is made up of 17 amino acids. J lost 9 bases, V lost 4 bases, and 10 bases had no gene match. The V gene's germline CDR1 is SGHRS and CDR2 YFSETQ. CDR3: CASSPLGGTSGGVEQFF. The CDR3 DNA follows: TGCGCCAGCAGCCCCCTCGGAGGGACTAGCGGGGGGGTTGAGCAGTTCTTC.

This chain connects TRBV24-1 to TRBJ1-5; D not resolved. The CDR3 loop spans 13 amino acids. Germline CDR1 reads KGHDR; CDR2 reads SFDVKD. V shed 0 bases and J shed 5 bases, with 4 bases lying between them. The CDR3 here is CATSDLRDQPQHF. CDR3 nucleotides: TGTGCCACCAGTGATTTGAGAGATCAGCCCCAGCATTTT.

This clone was seen a single time. This chain joins TRBV30 and TRBJ1-5; 9 positions match TRBD1. Germline loops: CDR1 GTSNPN, CDR2 SVGIG (reference sequence). Germline trimming cut 3 bases from V and 7 bases from J; bases unmatched to any gene: 4. The CDR3 is made up of 13 amino acids. Here the CDR3 DNA reads TGTGCCTGGAGACAGGGGGCGGGGCAGCCCCAGCATTTT. Amino acids: CAWRQGAGQPQHF.

CDR3 in DNA: TGTGCCAGCAGCCCTACAGGGGGCATCGGCACTGAAGCTTTCTTT. Protein sequence: CASSPTGGIGTEAFF. This rearrangement joins TRBV7-3 to TRBJ1-1, with 9 bases lining up with TRBD1. CDR1 SGHTA and CDR2 FQGTGA come from the germline V gene. The V segment lost 5 bases and the J segment 4 bases; nucleotides outside the gene matches: 8. The CDR3 runs 15 residues.

J is TRBJ2-4 and V is TRBV4-2; 7 bases agree with TRBD2. This CDR3 spans 16 amino acids. CDR1 and CDR2 from the germline V gene are LGHNA and YNFKEQ. J lost 2 bases, V lost 0 bases, and 4 bases had no gene match. The CDR3 sequence: CASSQEVGRSKNIQYF. The DNA of the CDR3 is TGTGCCAGCAGCCAAGAAGTCGGGAGGTCCAAAAACATTCAGTACTTC.

This chain joins TRBV6-5 and TRBJ2-5; D is unresolved. The CDR3 sequence is 15 residues long. The V end lost 4 bases, the J end lost 1 base, and 13 bases lay between the germline ends. Germline CDR1 and CDR2: MNHEY and SVGAGI. The chain's CDR3 is CASSSSPNSQETQYF. As DNA, the CDR3 is TGTGCCAGCAGTTCGTCCCCCAACAGCCAAGAGACCCAGTACTTC.

The V call is TRBV20-1, the J call TRBJ2-7; TRBD2 might be the D (5 bases). Trimming removed 5 bases at V and 5 bases at J, with 7 bases between. Germline-derived CDR1 and CDR2 are DFQATT and SNEGSKA (reference sequence). There are 10 residues in the CDR3. The CDR3 sequence is CSASRDEQYF. The CDR3 DNA sequence: TGCAGTGCTTCGCGGGACGAGCAGTACTTC.

This clone was seen only once. CDR3 amino acids: CAAWEGLSSGNTIYF. DNA for the CDR3: TGTGCCGCGTGGGAGGGGCTGAGCTCTGGAAACACCATATATTTT. The chain recombines TRBV28 with TRBJ1-3; tentatively, D is TRBD1 (5 bases). V was pared by 11 bases and J by 0 bases, with 17 bases between. CDR1 is MDHEN, CDR2 SYDVKM, per germline. The length of the CDR3 is 15 residues. Together with reference TRBV28 and TRBJ1-3, the CDR3 gives the full variable domain: DVKVTQSSRYLVKRTGEKVFLECVQDMDHENMFWYRQDPGLGLRLIYFSYDVKMKEKGDIPEGYSVSREKKERFSLILESASTNQTSMYLCAAWEGLSSGNTIYFGEGSWLTVV.

The genes are TRBV19 and TRBJ1-4; 8 nucleotides match TRBD1. The CDR3 covers 15 residues. The germline V gene encodes CDR1 LNHDA and CDR2 SQIVND (reference sequence). V dropped 5 bases and J dropped 8; count of bases not matched to a gene: 10. This CDR3 is CASSGTGQGDEKLFF. CDR3 in DNA: TGTGCCAGTAGTGGGACAGGTCAGGGGGACGAAAAACTGTTTTTT. Full variable domain (missing parts from reference TRBV19 and TRBJ1-4): DGGITQSPKYLFRKEGQNVTLSCEQNLNHDAMYWYRQDPGQGLRLIYYSQIVNDFQKGDIAEGYSVSREKKESFPLTVTSAQKNPTAFYLCASSGTGQGDEKLFFGSGTQLSVL.

This clone has just one count. CDR3 amino acids: CSVVWGRNEQYF. The CDR3 bases are TGCAGCGTTGTCTGGGGGCGGAACGAGCAGTACTTC. The J gene is TRBJ2-7, the V gene TRBV29-1; tentatively, D is TRBD1 (6 bases). This CDR3 is built from 12 residues. Trimming pared 4 bases from V and 5 bases from J, leaving 12 bases between. Germline V CDR1 and CDR2: SQVTM, ANQGSEA.

The rearrangement joins TRBV7-2 to TRBJ2-3; 10 bases fit TRBD2. The junction had 7 bases not matched to a gene; V was cut back by 2 bases and J by 2 bases. Germline lookup yields CDR1 SGHTA and CDR2 FQGNSA. CDR3 length: 17 amino acids. DNA for the CDR3: TGTGCCAGCAGCTTACAAAGCGGGGGGGACCTCACAGATACGCAGTATTTT. Protein: CASSLQSGGDLTDTQYF.

The J gene is TRBJ2-7, the V gene TRBV5-7; the match to TRBD1 covers 9 bases. TRBV5-7 is sorted into the ORF group, with uncertain function. The CDR3 extends over 13 amino acids. Trimming cost V 4 bases and J 3 bases; bases outside gene matches: 2. The CDR3 bases are TGTGCCAGCAGCAGACAGGGGGTCTACGAGCAGTACTTC. Residues: CASSRQGVYEQYF.

The chain is built from TRBV5-1 and TRBJ2-3; TRBD2 matches 14 bases. CDR3 size: 18 residues. The trim removed 2 bases at V and 6 bases at J, leaving 11 bases unmatched. CDR1 is SGHRS, CDR2 YFSETQ, per germline. CDR3 sequence reads: CASSFGLAGGLIADTQYF. The CDR3 nucleotides are TGCGCCAGCAGCTTTGGACTAGCGGGGGGCCTTATCGCGGATACGCAGTATTTT.

This clone showed up just a few times. An end of the junction differs from the germline gene, which may be a read error. This rearrangement joins TRBV5-4 to TRBJ1-5; D not certain. CDR1 SGHNT and CDR2 YYREEE come from the germline V gene (reference sequence). The CDR3 extends over 13 amino acids. The CDR3 protein is CASSFGSDQPQHF. In DNA, the CDR3 is TGTGCCAGCAGCTTTGGTAGCGATCAGCCCCAGCATTTT.

The chain joins TRBV19 to TRBJ1-2; 7 bases line up with TRBD1. V was pared by 2 bases and J by 6 bases, with 12 bases of the junction left unmatched. CDR1 LNHDA and CDR2 SQIVND come from the germline V gene (reference sequence). This CDR3 comprises 16 residues. CDR3 amino acids: CASSIPNRTGRDGYTF. DNA of the CDR3: TGTGCCAGTAGTATACCCAACCGGACAGGTAGAGATGGCTACACCTTC.

V usage is TRBV5-1 and J usage is TRBJ2-7; 8 bases fit TRBD2. The germline V gene has CDR1 SGHRS and CDR2 YFSETQ. The CDR3 spans 14 residues. V dropped 2 bases and J dropped 0; count of bases not matched to a gene: 1. The CDR3 DNA sequence: TGCGCCAGCAGCTTAAGCGGGAGCTCCTACGAGCAGTACTTC. This sequence encodes CASSLSGSSYEQYF.

The V call is TRBV5-6, the J call TRBJ1-1; D is ambiguous. The length of the CDR3 is 12 residues. Trimming removed 7 bases at V and 12 bases at J, with 19 bases between. Germline lookup yields CDR1 SGHDT and CDR2 YYEEEE. The CDR3 DNA follows: TGTGCCAGCGGACTATCGGGCGTCGGGACTTTCTTT. This codes for CASGLSGVGTFF.

This clone was seen more than once but under ten times. The rearrangement links TRBV7-3 to TRBJ1-1; possible D gene TRBD1, 6 bases. Per germline, CDR1 SGHTA and CDR2 FQGTGA. Deletions cut 5 bases from V and 9 bases from J, with 16 bases between. CDR3 length: 13 amino acids. CDR3 loop: CASSPGVGGQAFF. The DNA for the CDR3 is TGTGCCAGCAGCCCCGGGGTCGGGGGGCAAGCTTTCTTT.

The chain joins TRBV6-1 to TRBJ1-2; the D is unclear. The V gene's germline CDR1 is MNHNS and CDR2 SASEGT. Trimming shortened V by 3 bases and J by 2 bases, and 10 bases separated the two germline ends. The CDR3 is made up of 14 amino acids. The CDR3 region is CASSERLSNYGYTF. The CDR3, as DNA: TGTGCCAGCAGTGAGAGGCTTTCAAACTATGGCTACACCTTC.

The gene calls are TRBV5-6 and TRBJ1-6, with D possibly being TRBD1 (5 bases). The V end was cut by 1 base, the J end by 6 bases, with 11 bases between. The CDR3 is 15 residues long. Germline loops: CDR1 SGHDT, CDR2 YYEEEE. The CDR3 loop reads CASSLIPGPNSPLHF. The CDR3 DNA follows: TGTGCCAGCAGCTTGATCCCAGGGCCTAATTCACCCCTCCACTTT.

CDR3 coding DNA: TGTGCCAGCAGTTTATCGGGGGGAAGGTTCAATGAGCAGTTCTTC. It yields the protein CASSLSGGRFNEQFF. The chain couples TRBV27 to TRBJ2-1; weak D call: TRBD2 (6 bases). Trimming removed 0 bases from V and 6 bases from J, with 12 bases in between. Germline-derived CDR1 and CDR2 are MNHEY and SMNVEV (reference sequence). CDR3 length: 15 amino acids.

The genes are TRBV6-1 and TRBJ1-5; 8 positions agree with TRBD1. Unmatched junction bases numbered 0, after V lost 3 bases and J lost 2 bases. CDR1 MNHNS and CDR2 SASEGT come from the germline V gene. The CDR3 length is 14 residues. DNA for the CDR3: TGTGCCAGCAGTGAGACAGGGGGCAATCAGCCCCAGCATTTT. Its protein is CASSETGGNQPQHF.